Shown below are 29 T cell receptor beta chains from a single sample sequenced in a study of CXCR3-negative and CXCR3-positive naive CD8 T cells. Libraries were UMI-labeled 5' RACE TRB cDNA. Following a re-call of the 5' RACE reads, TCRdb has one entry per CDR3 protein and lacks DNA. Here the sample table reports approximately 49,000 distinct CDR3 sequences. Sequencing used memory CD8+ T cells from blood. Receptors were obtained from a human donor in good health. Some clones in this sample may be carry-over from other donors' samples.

This CDR3 reads CASRLRETQYF. The chain combines TRBV3-2 with TRBJ2-5. TRBV3-2 is assigned pseudogene status. The CDR3 spans 11 residues.

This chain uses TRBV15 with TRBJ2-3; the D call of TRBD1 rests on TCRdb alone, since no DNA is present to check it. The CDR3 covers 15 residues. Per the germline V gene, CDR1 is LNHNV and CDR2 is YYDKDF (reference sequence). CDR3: CATSSGIGGADTQYF.

CDR3 sequence: CASLKGKRNQPQHF. The chain couples TRBV21-1 to TRBJ1-5. TRBV21-1 represents a pseudogene. This CDR3 contains 14 residues.

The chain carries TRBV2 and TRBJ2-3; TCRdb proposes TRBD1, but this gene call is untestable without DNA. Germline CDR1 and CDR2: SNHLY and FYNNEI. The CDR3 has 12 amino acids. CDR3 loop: CASRRGTDTQYF.

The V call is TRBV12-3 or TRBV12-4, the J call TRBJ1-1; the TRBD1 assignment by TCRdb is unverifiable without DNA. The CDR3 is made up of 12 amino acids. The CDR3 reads CASSFPRAEAFF.

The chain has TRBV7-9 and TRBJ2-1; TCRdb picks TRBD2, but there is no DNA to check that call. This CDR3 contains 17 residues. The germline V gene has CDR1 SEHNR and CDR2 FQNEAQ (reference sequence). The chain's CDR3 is CASSQSNSGGSYNEQFF.

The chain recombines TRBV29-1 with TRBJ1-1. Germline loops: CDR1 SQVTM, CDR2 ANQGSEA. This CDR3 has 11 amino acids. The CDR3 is CSVGEGTEALF.

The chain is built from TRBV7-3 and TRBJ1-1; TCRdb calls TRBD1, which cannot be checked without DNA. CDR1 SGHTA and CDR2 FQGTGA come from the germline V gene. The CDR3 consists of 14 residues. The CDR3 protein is CASSPQGANTEAFF.

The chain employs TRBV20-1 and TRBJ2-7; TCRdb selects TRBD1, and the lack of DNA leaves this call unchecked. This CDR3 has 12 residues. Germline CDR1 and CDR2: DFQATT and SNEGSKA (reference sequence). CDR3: CSAPGTLYEQYF.

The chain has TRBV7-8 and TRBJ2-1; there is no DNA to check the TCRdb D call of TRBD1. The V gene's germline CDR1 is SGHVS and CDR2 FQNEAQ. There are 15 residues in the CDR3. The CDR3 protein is CASSLWQGAGNEQFF.

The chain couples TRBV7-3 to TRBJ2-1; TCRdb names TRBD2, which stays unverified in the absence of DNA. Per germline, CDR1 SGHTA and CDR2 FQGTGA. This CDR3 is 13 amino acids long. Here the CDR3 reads CASSLTGLDEQFF.

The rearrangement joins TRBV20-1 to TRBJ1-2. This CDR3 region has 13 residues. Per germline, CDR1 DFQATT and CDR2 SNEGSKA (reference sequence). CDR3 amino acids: CSARGGEDYGYTF.

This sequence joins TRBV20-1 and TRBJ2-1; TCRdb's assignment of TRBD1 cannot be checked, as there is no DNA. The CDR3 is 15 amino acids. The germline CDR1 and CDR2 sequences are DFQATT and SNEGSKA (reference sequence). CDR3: CSARATGQGSHEQFF.

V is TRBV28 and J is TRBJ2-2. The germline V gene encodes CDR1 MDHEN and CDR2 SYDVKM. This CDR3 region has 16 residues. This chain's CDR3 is CASSPSIGPNTGELFF. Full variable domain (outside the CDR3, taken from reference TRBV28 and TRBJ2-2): DVKVTQSSRYLVKRTGEKVFLECVQDMDHENMFWYRQDPGLGLRLIYFSYDVKMKEKGDIPEGYSVSREKKERFSLILESASTNQTSMYLCASSPSIGPNTGELFFGEGSRLTVL.

The CDR3 loop is CASSLRLGSIDTQYF. The rearrangement joins TRBV28 to TRBJ2-3. Germline values: CDR1 MDHEN, CDR2 SYDVKM. The CDR3 runs to 15 residues.

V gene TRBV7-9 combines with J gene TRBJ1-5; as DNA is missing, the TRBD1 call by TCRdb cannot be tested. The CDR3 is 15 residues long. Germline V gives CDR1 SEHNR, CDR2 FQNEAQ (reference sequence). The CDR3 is CASSLDREYNQPQHF.

The CDR3 loop is CASTTIAALETQYF. V usage is TRBV12-3 or TRBV12-4 and J usage is TRBJ2-5; the D call from TCRdb, TRBD2, cannot be confirmed without DNA. The CDR3 totals 14 residues.

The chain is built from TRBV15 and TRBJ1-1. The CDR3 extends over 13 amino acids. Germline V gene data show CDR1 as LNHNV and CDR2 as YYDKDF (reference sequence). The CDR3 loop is CATSRVSGTEAFF.

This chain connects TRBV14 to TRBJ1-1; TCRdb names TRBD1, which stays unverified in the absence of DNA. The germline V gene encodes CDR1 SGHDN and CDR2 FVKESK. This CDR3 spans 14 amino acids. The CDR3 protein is CASSHWTGKPEAFF.

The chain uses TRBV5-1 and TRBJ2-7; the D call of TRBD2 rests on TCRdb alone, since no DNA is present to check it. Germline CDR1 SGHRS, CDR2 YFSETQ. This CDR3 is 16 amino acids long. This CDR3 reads CASSYGGTSVSYEQYF.

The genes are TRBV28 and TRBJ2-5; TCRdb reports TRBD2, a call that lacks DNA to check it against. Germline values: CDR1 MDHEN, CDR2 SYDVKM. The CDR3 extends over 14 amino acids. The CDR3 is CASSLSGREETQYF.

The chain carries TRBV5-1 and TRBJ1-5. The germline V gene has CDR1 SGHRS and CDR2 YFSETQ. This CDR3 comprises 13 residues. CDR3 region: CASSWDSSQPQHF. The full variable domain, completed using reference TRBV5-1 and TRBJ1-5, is KAGVTQTPRYLIKTRGQQVTLSCSPISGHRSVSWYQQTPGQGLQFLFEYFSETQRNKGNFPGRFSGRQFSNSRSEMNVSTLELGDSALYLCASSWDSSQPQHFGDGTRLSIL.

CDR3 sequence reads: CAINSGRDTSPNTGELFF. This chain connects TRBV10-3 to TRBJ2-2; TCRdb's D call of TRBD1 is untestable without DNA. The CDR3 extends over 18 amino acids. Germline V gene data show CDR1 as ENHRY and CDR2 as SYGVKD.

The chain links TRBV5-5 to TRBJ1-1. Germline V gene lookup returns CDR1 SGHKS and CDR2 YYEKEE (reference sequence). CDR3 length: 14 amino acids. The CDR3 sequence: CASSLGDSGSEAFF.

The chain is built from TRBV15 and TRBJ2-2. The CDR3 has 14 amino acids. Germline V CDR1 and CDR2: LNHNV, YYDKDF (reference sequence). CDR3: CATSRSGHTGELFF.

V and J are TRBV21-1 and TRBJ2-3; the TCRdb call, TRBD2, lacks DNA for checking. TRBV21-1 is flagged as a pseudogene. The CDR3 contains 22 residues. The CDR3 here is CASSKWGPLAGRARGNTDTQYF.

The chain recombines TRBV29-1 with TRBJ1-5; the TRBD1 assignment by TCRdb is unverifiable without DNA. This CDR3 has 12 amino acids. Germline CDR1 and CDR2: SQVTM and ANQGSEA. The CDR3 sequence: CSVEGQGGVQHF. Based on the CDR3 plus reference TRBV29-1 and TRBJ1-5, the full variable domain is SAVISQKPSRDICQRGTSLTIQCQVDSQVTMMFWYRQQPGQSLTLIATANQGSEATYESGFVIDKFPISRPNLTFSTLTVSNMSPEDSSIYLCSVEGQGGVQHFGDGTRLSIL.

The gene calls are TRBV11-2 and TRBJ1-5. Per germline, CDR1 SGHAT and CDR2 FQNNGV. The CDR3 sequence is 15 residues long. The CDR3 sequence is CASSLDRGSHQPQHF.

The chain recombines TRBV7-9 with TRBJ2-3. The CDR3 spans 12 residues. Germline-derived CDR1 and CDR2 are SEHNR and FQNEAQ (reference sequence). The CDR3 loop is CASSVGPDTQYF.